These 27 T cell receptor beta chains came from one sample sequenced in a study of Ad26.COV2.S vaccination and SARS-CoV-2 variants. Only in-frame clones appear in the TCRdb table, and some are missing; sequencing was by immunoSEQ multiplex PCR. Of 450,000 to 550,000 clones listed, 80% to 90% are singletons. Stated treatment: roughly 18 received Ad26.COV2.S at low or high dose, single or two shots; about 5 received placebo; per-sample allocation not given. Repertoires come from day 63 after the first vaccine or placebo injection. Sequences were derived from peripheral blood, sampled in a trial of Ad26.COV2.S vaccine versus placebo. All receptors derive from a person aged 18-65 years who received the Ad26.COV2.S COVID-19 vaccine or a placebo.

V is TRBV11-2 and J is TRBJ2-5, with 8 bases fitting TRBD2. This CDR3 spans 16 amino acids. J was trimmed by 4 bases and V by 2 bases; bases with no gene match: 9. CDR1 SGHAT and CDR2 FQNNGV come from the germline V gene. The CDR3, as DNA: TGTGCCAGCAGCTTATCTGGAGCGAGCGGGAGAGAGACCCAGTACTTC. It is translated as CASSLSGASGRETQYF. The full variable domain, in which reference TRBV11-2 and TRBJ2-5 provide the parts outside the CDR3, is EAGVAQSPRYKIIEKRQSVAFWCNPISGHATLYWYQQILGQGPKLLIQFQNNGVVDDSQLPKDRFSAERLKGVDSTLKIQPAKLEDSAVYLCASSLSGASGRETQYFGPGTRLLVL.

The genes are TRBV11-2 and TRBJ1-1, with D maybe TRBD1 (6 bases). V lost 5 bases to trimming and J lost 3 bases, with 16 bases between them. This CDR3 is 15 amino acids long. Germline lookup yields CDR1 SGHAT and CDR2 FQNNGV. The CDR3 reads CASSRRQVGDTEAFF. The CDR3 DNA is TGTGCCAGCAGCCGAAGACAGGTGGGGGACACTGAAGCTTTCTTT.

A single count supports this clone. CDR3 residues: CASRAPGLESGRQFF. DNA of the CDR3: TGTGCCAGCAGAGCCCCGGGACTAGAGAGTGGAAGGCAGTTCTTC. This chain connects TRBV9 to TRBJ2-1; 8 bases align to TRBD2. The ends lost 5 bases at V and 12 bases at J; junction bases unmatched: 16. Germline V gene data show CDR1 as SGDLS and CDR2 as YYNGEE. This CDR3 comprises 15 residues.

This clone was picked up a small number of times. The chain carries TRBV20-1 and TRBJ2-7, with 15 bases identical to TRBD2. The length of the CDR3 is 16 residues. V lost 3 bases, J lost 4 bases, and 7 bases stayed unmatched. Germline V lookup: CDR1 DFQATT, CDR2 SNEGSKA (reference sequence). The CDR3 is CSASGTSGGSRYEQYF. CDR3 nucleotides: TGCAGTGCTAGTGGGACTAGCGGGGGGTCACGGTACGAGCAGTACTTC.

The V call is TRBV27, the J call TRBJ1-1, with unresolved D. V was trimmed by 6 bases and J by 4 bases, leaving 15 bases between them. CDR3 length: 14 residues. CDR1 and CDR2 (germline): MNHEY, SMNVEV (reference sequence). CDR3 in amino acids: CASSPGRPSTEAFF. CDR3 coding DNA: TGTGCCAGCAGCCCGGGCAGGCCTTCCACTGAAGCTTTCTTT.

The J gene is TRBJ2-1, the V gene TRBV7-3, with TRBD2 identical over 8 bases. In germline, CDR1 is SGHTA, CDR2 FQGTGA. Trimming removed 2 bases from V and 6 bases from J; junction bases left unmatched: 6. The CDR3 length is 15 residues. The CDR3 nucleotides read TGTGCCAGCAGCTTATGGCGGGGGGAGGCCAATGAGCAGTTCTTC. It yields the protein CASSLWRGEANEQFF.

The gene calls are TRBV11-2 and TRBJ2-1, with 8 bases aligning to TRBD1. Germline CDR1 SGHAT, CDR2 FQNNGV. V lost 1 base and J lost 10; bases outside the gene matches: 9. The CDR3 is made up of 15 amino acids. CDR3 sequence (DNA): TGTGCCAGCAGCTTAGCCCCGACAGGGGACGGAGAGCAGTTCTTC. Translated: CASSLAPTGDGEQFF.

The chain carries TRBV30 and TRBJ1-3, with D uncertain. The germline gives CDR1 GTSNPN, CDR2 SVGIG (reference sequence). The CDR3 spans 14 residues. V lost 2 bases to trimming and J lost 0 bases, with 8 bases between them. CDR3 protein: CAWSLRLSGNTIYF. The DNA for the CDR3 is TGTGCCTGGAGTCTGAGGCTCTCTGGAAACACCATATATTTT.

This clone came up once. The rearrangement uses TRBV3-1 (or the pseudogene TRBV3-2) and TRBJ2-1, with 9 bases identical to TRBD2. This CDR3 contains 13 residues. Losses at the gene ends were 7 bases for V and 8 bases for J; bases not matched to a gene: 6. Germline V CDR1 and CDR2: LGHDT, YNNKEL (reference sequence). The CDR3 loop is CASKASGNYEQFF. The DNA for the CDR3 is TGTGCCAGCAAGGCTAGCGGGAACTATGAGCAGTTCTTC.

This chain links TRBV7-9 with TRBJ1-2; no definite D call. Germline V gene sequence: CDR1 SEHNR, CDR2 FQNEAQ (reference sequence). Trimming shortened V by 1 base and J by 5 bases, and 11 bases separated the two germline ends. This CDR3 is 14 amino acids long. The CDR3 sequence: CASSLVSESYGYTF. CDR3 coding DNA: TGTGCCAGCAGCTTAGTTTCGGAATCATATGGCTACACCTTC.

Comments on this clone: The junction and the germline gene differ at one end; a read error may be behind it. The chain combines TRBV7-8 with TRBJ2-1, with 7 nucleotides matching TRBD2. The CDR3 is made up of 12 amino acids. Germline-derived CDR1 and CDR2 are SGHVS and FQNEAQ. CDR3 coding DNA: TGTGCCAGCAGCCCCCGAGCGGGGCTTATAATCTTC. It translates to CASSPRAGLIIF.

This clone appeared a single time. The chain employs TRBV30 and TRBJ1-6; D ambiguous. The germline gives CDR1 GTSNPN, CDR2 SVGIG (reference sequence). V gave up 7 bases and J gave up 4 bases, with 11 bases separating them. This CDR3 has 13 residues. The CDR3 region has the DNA TGTGCCTCCAGGAGGCAGTATAATTCACCCCTCCACTTT. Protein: CASRRQYNSPLHF.

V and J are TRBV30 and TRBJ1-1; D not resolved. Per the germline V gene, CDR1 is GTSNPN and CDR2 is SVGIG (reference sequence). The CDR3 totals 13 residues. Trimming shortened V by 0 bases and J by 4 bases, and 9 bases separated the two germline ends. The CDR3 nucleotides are TGTGCCTGGAGTGTTAGCAGAAGCACTGAAGCTTTCTTT. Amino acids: CAWSVSRSTEAFF. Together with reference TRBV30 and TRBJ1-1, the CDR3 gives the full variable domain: SQTIHQWPATLVQPVGSPLSLECTVEGTSNPNLYWYRQAAGRGLQLLFYSVGIGQISSEVPQNLSASRPQDRQFILSSKKLLLSDSGFYLCAWSVSRSTEAFFGQGTRLTVV.

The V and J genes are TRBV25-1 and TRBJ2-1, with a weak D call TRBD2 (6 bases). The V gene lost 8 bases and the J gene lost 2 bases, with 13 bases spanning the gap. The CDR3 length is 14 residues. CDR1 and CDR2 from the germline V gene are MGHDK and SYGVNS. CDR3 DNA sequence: TGTGCCAGCGAGAAGGAGGGCCCCTACAATGAGCAGTTCTTC. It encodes CASEKEGPYNEQFF.

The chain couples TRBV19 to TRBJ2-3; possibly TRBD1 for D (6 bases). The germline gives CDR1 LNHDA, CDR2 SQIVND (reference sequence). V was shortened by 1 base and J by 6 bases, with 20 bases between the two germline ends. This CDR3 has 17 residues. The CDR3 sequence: CASSIVRETGRADTQYF. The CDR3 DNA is TGTGCCAGTAGTATAGTCAGGGAGACAGGTCGTGCGGATACGCAGTATTTT.

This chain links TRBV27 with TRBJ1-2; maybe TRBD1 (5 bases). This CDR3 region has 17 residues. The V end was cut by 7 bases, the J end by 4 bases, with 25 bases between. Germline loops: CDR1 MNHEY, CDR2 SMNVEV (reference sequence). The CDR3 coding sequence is TGTGCCAGCACTGATAATCCCTGGACAACGAGGGCCTATGGCTACACCTTC. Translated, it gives CASTDNPWTTRAYGYTF.

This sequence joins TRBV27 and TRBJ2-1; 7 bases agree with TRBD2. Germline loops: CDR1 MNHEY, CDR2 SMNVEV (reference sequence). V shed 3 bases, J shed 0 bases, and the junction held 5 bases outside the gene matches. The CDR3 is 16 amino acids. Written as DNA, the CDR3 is TGTGCCAGCAGTTTGACTAGCTATGGCTCCTACAATGAGCAGTTCTTC. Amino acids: CASSLTSYGSYNEQFF.

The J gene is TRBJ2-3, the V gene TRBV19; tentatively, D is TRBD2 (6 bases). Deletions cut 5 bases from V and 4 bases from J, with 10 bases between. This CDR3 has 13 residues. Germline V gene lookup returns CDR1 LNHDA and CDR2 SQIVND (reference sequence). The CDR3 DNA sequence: TGTGCCAGTAGTCAATCGGGGGCAGATACGCAGTATTTT. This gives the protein CASSQSGADTQYF.

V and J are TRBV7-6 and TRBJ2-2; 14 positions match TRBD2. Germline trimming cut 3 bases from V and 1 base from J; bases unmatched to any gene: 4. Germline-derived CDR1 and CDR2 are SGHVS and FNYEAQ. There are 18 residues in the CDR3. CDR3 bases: TGTGCCAGCAGCTTGACTAGCGGGGGGGCCGGGAACACCGGGGAGCTGTTTTTT. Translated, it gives CASSLTSGGAGNTGELFF.

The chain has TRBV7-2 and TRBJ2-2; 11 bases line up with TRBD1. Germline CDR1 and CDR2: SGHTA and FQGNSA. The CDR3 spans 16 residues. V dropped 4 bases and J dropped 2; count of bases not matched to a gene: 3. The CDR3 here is CASSYRTGGNTGELFF. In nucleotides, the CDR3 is TGTGCCAGCAGCTACCGGACAGGGGGCAACACCGGGGAGCTGTTTTTT.

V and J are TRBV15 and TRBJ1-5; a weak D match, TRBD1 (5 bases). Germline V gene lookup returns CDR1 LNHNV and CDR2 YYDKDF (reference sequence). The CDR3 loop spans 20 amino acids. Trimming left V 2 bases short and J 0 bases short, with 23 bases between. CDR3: CATSRPLRERGVRSNQPQHF. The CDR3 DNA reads TGTGCCACCAGCAGACCCCTACGAGAGAGGGGTGTGCGTAGCAATCAGCCCCAGCATTTT. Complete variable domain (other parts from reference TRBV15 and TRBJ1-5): DAMVIQNPRYQVTQFGKPVTLSCSQTLNHNVMYWYQQKSSQAPKLLFHYYDKDFNNEADTPDNFQSRRPNTSFCFLDIRSPGLGDTAMYLCATSRPLRERGVRSNQPQHFGDGTRLSIL.

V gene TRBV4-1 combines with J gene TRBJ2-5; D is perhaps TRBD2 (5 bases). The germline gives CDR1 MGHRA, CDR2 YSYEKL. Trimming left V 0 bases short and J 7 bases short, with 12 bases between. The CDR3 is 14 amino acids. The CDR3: CASSQEGGIGTQYF. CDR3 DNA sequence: TGCGCCAGCAGCCAAGAAGGAGGAATCGGGACCCAGTACTTC.

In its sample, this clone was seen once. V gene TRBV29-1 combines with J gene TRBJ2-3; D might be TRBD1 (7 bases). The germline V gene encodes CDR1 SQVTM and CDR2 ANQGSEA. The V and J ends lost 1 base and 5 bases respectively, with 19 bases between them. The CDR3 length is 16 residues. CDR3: CSVEAGVDRAGDTQYF. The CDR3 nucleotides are TGCAGCGTTGAAGCGGGAGTCGACAGGGCGGGAGATACGCAGTATTTT.

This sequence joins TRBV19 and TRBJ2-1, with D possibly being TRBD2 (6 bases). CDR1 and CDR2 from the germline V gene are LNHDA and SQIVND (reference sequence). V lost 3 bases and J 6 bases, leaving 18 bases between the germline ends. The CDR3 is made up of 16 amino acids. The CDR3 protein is CASSIGRWTTSNEQFF. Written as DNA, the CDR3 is TGTGCCAGTAGTATTGGACGATGGACTACTAGCAATGAGCAGTTCTTC. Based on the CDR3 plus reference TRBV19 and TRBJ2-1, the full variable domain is DGGITQSPKYLFRKEGQNVTLSCEQNLNHDAMYWYRQDPGQGLRLIYYSQIVNDFQKGDIAEGYSVSREKKESFPLTVTSAQKNPTAFYLCASSIGRWTTSNEQFFGPGTRLTVL.

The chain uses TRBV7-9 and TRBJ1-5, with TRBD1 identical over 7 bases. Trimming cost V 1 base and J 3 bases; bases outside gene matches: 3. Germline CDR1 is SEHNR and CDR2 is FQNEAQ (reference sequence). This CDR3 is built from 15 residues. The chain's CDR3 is CASSLGDSVNQPQHF. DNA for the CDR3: TGTGCCAGCAGCTTAGGGGACAGCGTCAATCAGCCCCAGCATTTT.

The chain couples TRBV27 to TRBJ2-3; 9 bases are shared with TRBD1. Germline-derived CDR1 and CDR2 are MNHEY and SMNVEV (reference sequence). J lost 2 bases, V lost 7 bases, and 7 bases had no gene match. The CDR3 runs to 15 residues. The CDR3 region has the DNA TGTGCCAGCACAAAAAGGACAGGGGACACAGATACGCAGTATTTT. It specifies CASTKRTGDTDTQYF.

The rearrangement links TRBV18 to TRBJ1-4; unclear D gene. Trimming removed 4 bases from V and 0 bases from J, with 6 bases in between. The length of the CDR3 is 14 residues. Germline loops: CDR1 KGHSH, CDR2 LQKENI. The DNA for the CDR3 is TGTGCCAGCTCACACAGTGCAACTAATGAAAAACTGTTTTTT. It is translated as CASSHSATNEKLFF.